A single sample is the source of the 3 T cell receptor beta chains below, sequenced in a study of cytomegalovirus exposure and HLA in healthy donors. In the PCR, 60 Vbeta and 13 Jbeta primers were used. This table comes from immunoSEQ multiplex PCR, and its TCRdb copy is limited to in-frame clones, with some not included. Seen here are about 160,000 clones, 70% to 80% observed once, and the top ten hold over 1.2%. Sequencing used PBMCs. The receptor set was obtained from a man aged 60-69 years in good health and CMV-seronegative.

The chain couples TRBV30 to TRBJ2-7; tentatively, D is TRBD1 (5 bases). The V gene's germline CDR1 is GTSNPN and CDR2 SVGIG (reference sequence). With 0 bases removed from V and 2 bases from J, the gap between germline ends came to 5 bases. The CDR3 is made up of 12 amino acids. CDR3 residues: CAWSVGAYEQYF. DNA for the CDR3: TGTGCCTGGAGTGTAGGGGCCTACGAGCAGTACTTC.

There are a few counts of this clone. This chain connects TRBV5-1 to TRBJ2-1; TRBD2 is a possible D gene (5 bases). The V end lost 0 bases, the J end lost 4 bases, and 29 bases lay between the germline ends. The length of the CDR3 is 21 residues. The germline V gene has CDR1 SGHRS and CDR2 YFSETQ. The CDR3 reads CASSLARGRGSSSWVYNEQFF. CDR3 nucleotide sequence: TGCGCCAGCAGCTTGGCCCGAGGGAGAGGGAGTTCATCTTGGGTATACAATGAGCAGTTCTTC.

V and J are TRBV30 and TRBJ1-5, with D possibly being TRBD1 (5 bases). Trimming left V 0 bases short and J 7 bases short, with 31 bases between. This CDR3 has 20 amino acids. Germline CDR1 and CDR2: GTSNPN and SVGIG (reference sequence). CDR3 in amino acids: CAWSVAPPHAGRWGDQPQHF. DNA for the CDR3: TGTGCCTGGAGTGTAGCCCCCCCCCACGCCGGGCGGTGGGGCGACCAGCCCCAGCATTTT.